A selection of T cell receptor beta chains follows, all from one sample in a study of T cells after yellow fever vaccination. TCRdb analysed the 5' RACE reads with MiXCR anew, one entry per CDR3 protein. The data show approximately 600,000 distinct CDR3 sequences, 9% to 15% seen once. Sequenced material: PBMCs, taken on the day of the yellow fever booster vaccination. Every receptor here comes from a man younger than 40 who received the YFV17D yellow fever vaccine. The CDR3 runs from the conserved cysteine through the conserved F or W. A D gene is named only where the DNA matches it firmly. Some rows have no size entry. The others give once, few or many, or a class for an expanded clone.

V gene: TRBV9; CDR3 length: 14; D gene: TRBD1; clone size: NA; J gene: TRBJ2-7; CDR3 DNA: TGTGCCAGCAGCGCGACGACAGGGGGGGACGAGCAGTACTTC; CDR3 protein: CASSATTGGDEQYF
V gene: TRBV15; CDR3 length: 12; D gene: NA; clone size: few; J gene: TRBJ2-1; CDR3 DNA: TGTGCCACCAGCAGAGATCTGAGTGAGCAGTTCTTC; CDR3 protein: CATSRDLSEQFF
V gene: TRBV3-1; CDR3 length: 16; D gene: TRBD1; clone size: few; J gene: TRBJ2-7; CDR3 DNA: TGTGCCAGCAGCCTTAGACCGGGACAGGGGGCCCACGAGCAGTACTTC; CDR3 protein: CASSLRPGQGAHEQYF
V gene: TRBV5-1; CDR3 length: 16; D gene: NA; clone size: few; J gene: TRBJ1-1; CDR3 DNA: TGCGCCAGCAGCCAACAGCAGGGAGGATCTACCACTGAAGCTTTCTTT; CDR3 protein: CASSQQQGGSTTEAFF
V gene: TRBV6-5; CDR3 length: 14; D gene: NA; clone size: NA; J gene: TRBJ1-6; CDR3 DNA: TGTGCCAGCAGTTACTCGACAGGAATTTCACCCCTCCACTTT; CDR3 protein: CASSYSTGISPLHF
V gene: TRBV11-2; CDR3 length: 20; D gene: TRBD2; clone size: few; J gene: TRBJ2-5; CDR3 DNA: TGTGCCAGCAGCTCTCTCGGGGGTTTGCGGGAGGGCCGGTTCGTACAGACCCAGTACTTC; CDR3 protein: CASSSLGGLREGRFVQTQYF
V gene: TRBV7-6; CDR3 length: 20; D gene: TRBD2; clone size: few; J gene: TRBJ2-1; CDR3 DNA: TGTGCCAGCAGAGACCTATCGGGACTAGCGGGACAAGTGTCCTACAATGAGCAGTTCTTC; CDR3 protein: CASRDLSGLAGQVSYNEQFF
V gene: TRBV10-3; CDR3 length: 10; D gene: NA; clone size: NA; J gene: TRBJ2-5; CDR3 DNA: TGTGCCGCGGGCACCGAAACCCAGTACTTC; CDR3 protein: CAAGTETQYF
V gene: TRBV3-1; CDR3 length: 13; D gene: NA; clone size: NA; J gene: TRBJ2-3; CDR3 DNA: TGTGCCAGCAGCCTATCTAGACTCCCCACGCAGTATTTT; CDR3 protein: CASSLSRLPTQYF
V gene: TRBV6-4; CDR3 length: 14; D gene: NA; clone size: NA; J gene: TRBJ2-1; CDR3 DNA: TGTGCCAGCAGTGAGGGACGGGAATACAGTGAGCAGTTCTTC; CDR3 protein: CASSEGREYSEQFF
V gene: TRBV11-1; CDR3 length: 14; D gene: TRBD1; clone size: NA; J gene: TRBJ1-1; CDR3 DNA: TGTGCCAGCAGCCGGACAGGGGGCCGGACTGAAGCTTTCTTT; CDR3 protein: CASSRTGGRTEAFF
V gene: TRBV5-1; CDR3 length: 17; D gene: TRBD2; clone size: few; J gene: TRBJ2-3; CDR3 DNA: TGCGCCCGAAGCCGGACTAGCGGGCTACACTACACAGATACGCAGTATTTT; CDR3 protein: CARSRTSGLHYTDTQYF
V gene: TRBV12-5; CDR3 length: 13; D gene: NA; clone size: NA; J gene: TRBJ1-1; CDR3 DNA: TGTGCTAGTGGTTTACCCCCGAACACTGAAGCTTTCTTT; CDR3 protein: CASGLPPNTEAFF
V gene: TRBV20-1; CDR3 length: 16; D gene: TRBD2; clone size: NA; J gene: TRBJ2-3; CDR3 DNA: TGCAGTGCTAGAAGGACCGGCCTAGCGGGAGCAGATACGCAGTATTTT; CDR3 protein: CSARRTGLAGADTQYF
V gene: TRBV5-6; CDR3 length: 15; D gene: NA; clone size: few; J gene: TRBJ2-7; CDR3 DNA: TGTGCCAGCAGCGCCCTCGGGACAACCGCTTACGAGCAGTACTTC; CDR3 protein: CASSALGTTAYEQYF
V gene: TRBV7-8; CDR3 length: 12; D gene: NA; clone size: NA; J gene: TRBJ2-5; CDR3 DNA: TGTGCCACGACAACGTACCAAGAGACCCAGTACTTC; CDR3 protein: CATTTYQETQYF
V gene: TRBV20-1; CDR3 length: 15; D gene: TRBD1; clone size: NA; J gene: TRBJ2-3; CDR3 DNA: TGCAGTGCTAGACGGGACAGGGGTAGCACAGATACGCAGTATTTT; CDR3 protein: CSARRDRGSTDTQYF
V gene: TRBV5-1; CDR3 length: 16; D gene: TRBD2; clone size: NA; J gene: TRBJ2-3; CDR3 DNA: TGCGCCAGCAGCAACCTAGCGGGTGCTGGTAGGGATACGCAGTATTTT; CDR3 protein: CASSNLAGAGRDTQYF
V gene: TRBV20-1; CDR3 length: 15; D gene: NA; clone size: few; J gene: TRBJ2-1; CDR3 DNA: TGCAGTGCTAGCGAGTCCCTGAGCTCCTACAATGAGCAGTTCTTC; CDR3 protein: CSASESLSSYNEQFF
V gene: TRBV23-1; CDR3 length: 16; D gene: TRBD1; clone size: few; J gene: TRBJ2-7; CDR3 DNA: TGCGCCAGCAGTCGCCATCGACTCAGGGGGCTCAACGAGCAGTACTTC; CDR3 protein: CASSRHRLRGLNEQYF
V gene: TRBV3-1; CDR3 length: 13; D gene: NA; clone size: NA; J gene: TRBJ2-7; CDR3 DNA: TGTGCCAGCAGCCAGGTCGGGGCAGCCGAGCAGTACTTC; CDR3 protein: CASSQVGAAEQYF
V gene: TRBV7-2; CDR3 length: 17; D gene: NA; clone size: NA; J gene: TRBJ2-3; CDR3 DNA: TGTGCCAGCAGCTTAGGGGTTAGCATCGGGGGTACAGATACGCAGTATTTT; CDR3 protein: CASSLGVSIGGTDTQYF
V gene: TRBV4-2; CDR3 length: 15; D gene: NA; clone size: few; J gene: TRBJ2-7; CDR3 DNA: TGTGCCAGCAGCCAGGAACAGGGTAAGAGGTACGAGCAGTACTTC; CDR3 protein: CASSQEQGKRYEQYF
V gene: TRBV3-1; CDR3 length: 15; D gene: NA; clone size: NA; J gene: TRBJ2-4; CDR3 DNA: TGTGCCAGCAGCCAAGCCAGCGCCCTAAAAAACATTCAGTACTTC; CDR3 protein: CASSQASALKNIQYF
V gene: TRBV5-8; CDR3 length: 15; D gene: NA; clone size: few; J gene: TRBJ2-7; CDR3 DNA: TGTGCCAGCAGCTTACCCGGGTTCGCCTCCTACGAGCAGTACTTC; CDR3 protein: CASSLPGFASYEQYF
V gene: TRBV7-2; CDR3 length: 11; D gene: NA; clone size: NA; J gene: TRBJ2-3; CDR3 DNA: TGTGCCAGCAAAACCACAGATACGCAGTATTTT; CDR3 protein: CASKTTDTQYF
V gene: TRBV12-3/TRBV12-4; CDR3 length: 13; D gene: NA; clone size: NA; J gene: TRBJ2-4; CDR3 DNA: TGTGCCAGCAGAGAAACCGGGCCCAGCATTCAGTACTTC; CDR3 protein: CASRETGPSIQYF